The 11 T cell receptor beta chains presented below share a single source sample, sequenced in a study of cytomegalovirus exposure and HLA in healthy donors. The PCR contained 60 Vbeta and 13 Jbeta primers. Here immunoSEQ multiplex PCR was the method, and the copy in TCRdb shows in-frame clones only, minus some. The table records roughly 92,000 clones, roughly 79% of them present only once. Sample: PBMCs. These receptors were collected from a woman between 65 and 79 years old in good health and CMV-seropositive.

The chain combines TRBV9 with TRBJ2-5; a possible D gene is TRBD1 (6 bases). The V end lost 2 bases, the J end lost 5 bases, and 13 bases lay between the germline ends. The germline V gene has CDR1 SGDLS and CDR2 YYNGEE. The CDR3 sequence is 14 residues long. The CDR3 spells CASSVEQGSETQYF. CDR3 nucleotide sequence: TGTGCCAGCAGCGTCGAACAGGGCAGCGAGACCCAGTACTTC.

The chain joins TRBV19 to TRBJ1-1; no reliable D call. Trimming cost V 5 bases and J 0 bases, with 7 bases left between them. Per the germline V gene, CDR1 is LNHDA and CDR2 is SQIVND (reference sequence). The CDR3 length is 13 residues. The CDR3 coding sequence is TGTGCCAGTAGTTTCGCTATGAACACTGAAGCTTTCTTT. Residues: CASSFAMNTEAFF.

This clone was detected only a few times. This chain joins TRBV29-1 and TRBJ1-1; D is uncertain. The germline V and J ends were trimmed by 3 bases and 6 bases, with 11 bases remaining between them. Germline V gene sequence: CDR1 SQVTM, CDR2 ANQGSEA. This CDR3 has 12 amino acids. This CDR3 is CSVDRGRAEAFF. The CDR3 coding sequence is TGCAGCGTTGACAGAGGGAGGGCTGAAGCTTTCTTT.

This rearrangement joins TRBV6-4 to TRBJ1-1; a possible D gene is TRBD1 (5 bases). This CDR3 is built from 14 residues. From germline, CDR1 is MRHNA and CDR2 SNTAGT. Trimming left V 6 bases short and J 1 base short, with 12 bases between. CDR3 loop: CASSASQGNTEAFF. Written as DNA, the CDR3 is TGTGCCAGCAGCGCATCCCAGGGGAACACTGAAGCTTTCTTT.

The J gene is TRBJ2-3, the V gene TRBV7-9; 7 nucleotides agree with TRBD2. The CDR3 runs 16 residues. The V gene's germline CDR1 is SEHNR and CDR2 FQNEAQ (reference sequence). The V gene end was trimmed by 5 bases and the J gene end by 7 bases; junction bases not matched to a gene: 15. CDR3 sequence reads: CASSPSWRESVYTQYF. The CDR3 bases are TGTGCCAGCAGCCCCTCATGGCGGGAGTCCGTCTATACGCAGTATTTT.

The chain has TRBV30 and TRBJ2-7, with 11 positions matching TRBD2. Germline V CDR1 and CDR2: GTSNPN, SVGIG (reference sequence). V shed 5 bases and J 6 bases; nucleotides not matched to a gene: 12. The CDR3 extends over 15 amino acids. The CDR3 loop is CAWETTSGNWREQYF. As DNA, the CDR3 is TGTGCCTGGGAGACGACTAGCGGGAATTGGCGCGAGCAGTACTTC.

The chain has TRBV4-1 and TRBJ2-3; 11 nucleotides align to TRBD2. This CDR3 spans 18 amino acids. V gave up 1 base and J gave up 1 base; unmatched junction bases: 7. Per germline, CDR1 MGHRA and CDR2 YSYEKL. CDR3 in DNA: TGCGCCAGCAGCCAAGTCGTATATAGCGGGAGGGGCACAGATACGCAGTATTTT. Translation gives CASSQVVYSGRGTDTQYF.

V gene TRBV19 combines with J gene TRBJ2-3, with D unclear. Trimming shortened V by 1 base and J by 1 base, and 3 bases separated the two germline ends. CDR3 length: 13 amino acids. Germline loops: CDR1 LNHDA, CDR2 SQIVND (reference sequence). CDR3 region: CASSIARTDTQYF. The CDR3, as DNA: TGTGCCAGTAGTATAGCTCGCACAGATACGCAGTATTTT.

This clone was detected once. J is TRBJ1-5 and V is TRBV28, with 9 bases fitting TRBD1. Trimming at V came to 6 bases and at J to 6 bases, leaving 3 bases not matched to a gene. Germline lookup yields CDR1 MDHEN and CDR2 SYDVKM. The CDR3 spans 13 residues. The chain's CDR3 is CASSGQGFQPQHF. DNA for the CDR3: TGTGCCAGCAGCGGACAGGGGTTTCAGCCCCAGCATTTT.

The chain recombines TRBV25-1 with TRBJ2-1; 9 positions agree with TRBD2. Losses at the gene ends were 5 bases for V and 7 bases for J; bases not matched to a gene: 9. There are 15 residues in the CDR3. CDR1 and CDR2 (germline): MGHDK, SYGVNS. CDR3 region: CASSPKGLAGNEQFF. The CDR3 bases are TGTGCCAGCAGTCCGAAGGGACTAGCCGGGAATGAGCAGTTCTTC. The entire variable domain, with the rest obtained from reference TRBV25-1 and TRBJ2-1, is as follows: EADIYQTPRYLVIGTGKKITLECSQTMGHDKMYWYQQDPGMELHLIHYSYGVNSTEKGDLSSESTVSRIRTEHFPLTLESARPSHTSQYLCASSPKGLAGNEQFFGPGTRLTVL.

V is TRBV6-1 and J is TRBJ2-1; perhaps TRBD1 as D (5 bases). CDR1 and CDR2 from the germline V gene are MNHNS and SASEGT. The CDR3 has 12 amino acids. V lost 4 bases, J lost 4 bases, and 5 bases lay in between. DNA of the CDR3: TGTGCCAGCAGTGCAGGGTACAATGAGCAGTTCTTC. It specifies CASSAGYNEQFF.